The clone carrying this TCR beta chain was seen more than once but under ten times. This sample was included in a study of patients and donors after allogeneic stem cell transplantation. The CDR3 extends over 13 amino acids. V lost 1 base, J lost 4 bases, and 10 bases lay in between. Germline-derived CDR1 and CDR2 are DFQATT and SNEGSKA (reference sequence). Via MiXCR, TCRdb re-called the RT-PCR reads, giving one row per CDR3 protein. Of about a million distinct CDR3 sequences detected, about a sixth appear once; the ten largest clones hold 6%. This TCR came from a human donor who was either an allogeneic HSCT recipient or a stem cell or donor lymphocyte infusion donor (not recorded which). It is not recorded whose cells these are; they may come from a transplant donor. The V call is TRBV20-1, the J call TRBJ1-1, with D unresolved. The source material was blood, either unsorted or a sorted T cell fraction (not recorded which). CDR3 sequence: CSARVGSGTEAFF. The CDR3 region has the DNA TGCAGTGCTAGAGTAGGTTCGGGCACTGAAGCTTTCTTT.